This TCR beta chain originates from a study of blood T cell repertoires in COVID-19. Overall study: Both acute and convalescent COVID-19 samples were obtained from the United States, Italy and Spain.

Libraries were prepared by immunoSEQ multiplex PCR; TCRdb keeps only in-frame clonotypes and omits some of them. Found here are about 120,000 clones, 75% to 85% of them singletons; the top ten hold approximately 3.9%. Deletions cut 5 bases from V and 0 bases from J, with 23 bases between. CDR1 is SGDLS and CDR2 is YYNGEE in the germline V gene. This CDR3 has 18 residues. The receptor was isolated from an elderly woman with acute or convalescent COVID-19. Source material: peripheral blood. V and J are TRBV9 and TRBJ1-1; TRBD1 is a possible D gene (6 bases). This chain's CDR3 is CASSRTARQAGLNTEAFF. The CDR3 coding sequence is TGTGCCAGCAGTCGAACCGCCCGACAGGCCGGGTTGAACACTGAAGCTTTCTTT.